The next 5 T cell receptor beta chains were all read from a single sample in a study of spatial heterogeneity in lung cancer. Time point defined: sample taken at primary tumor resection. Tumor, nontumor lung or frozen PBMC supplied whole RNA, sequenced without sorting. In TCRdb, the 5' RACE reads were re-called with MiXCR into one record per CDR3 protein. The sample has around 25,000 distinct CDR3 sequences, 9.5% to 15% seen once. Sample: PBMCs, taken at surgery. The receptors derive from a female donor with early-stage non-small cell lung cancer.

This clonotype has just a few counts. The chain links TRBV5-1 to TRBJ2-1; 10 bases match TRBD2. This CDR3 is built from 16 residues. Trimming took 2 bases from V and 9 from J; bases not matched to a gene: 11. Germline V CDR1 and CDR2: SGHRS, YFSETQ. The CDR3 sequence: CASSFGLAEKYREQFF. The CDR3 bases are TGCGCCAGCAGCTTCGGACTAGCGGAGAAGTACCGTGAGCAGTTCTTC.

This clonotype was observed at least ten times. The chain uses TRBV7-2 and TRBJ2-2, with 10 bases that match TRBD2. Germline V CDR1 and CDR2: SGHTA, FQGNSA. V dropped 5 bases and J dropped 3; count of bases not matched to a gene: 6. The CDR3 runs 16 residues. This chain's CDR3 is CASSQRLAGDTGELFF. In DNA form, the CDR3 reads TGTGCCAGCAGCCAAAGGCTAGCGGGAGACACCGGGGAGCTGTTTTTT.

This clonotype was found many times. The chain links TRBV3-1 to TRBJ1-2; 9 nucleotides match TRBD1. J gave up 7 bases and V 2 bases, and 11 bases lay outside the gene matches. This CDR3 is built from 16 residues. Looked up from germline, CDR1 is LGHDT and CDR2 is YNNKEL (reference sequence). The CDR3 region is CASSQPGQGIVSGYTF. The CDR3 DNA reads TGTGCCAGCAGCCAACCTGGACAGGGGATTGTATCTGGCTACACCTTC.

Ten or more counts support this clonotype. The chain joins TRBV27 to TRBJ1-5, with D unclear. The CDR3 contains 15 residues. Germline V gene data show CDR1 as MNHEY and CDR2 as SMNVEV (reference sequence). The V and J ends lost 6 bases and 3 bases respectively, with 15 bases between them. The CDR3 region has the DNA TGTGCCAGCAGCTTGGCCCCGGGTAACAATCAGCCCCAGCATTTT. This translates into CASSLAPGNNQPQHF.

This clonotype was picked up many times. The chain has TRBV28 and TRBJ1-5; a weak D match, TRBD1 (6 bases). V lost 6 bases to trimming and J lost 8 bases, with 23 bases between them. The CDR3 is 16 residues long. Germline CDR1 and CDR2: MDHEN and SYDVKM. The CDR3 nucleotides read TGTGCCAGCAGCGGGGGGCGGATAAAAGTCAGCAAGCCCCAGCATTTT. Its translation is CASSGGRIKVSKPQHF. The full variable domain, in which reference TRBV28 and TRBJ1-5 provide the parts outside the CDR3, is DVKVTQSSRYLVKRTGEKVFLECVQDMDHENMFWYRQDPGLGLRLIYFSYDVKMKEKGDIPEGYSVSREKKERFSLILESASTNQTSMYLCASSGGRIKVSKPQHFGDGTRLSIL.